The following is a T cell receptor beta chain sequence with its context. Its antigen is not known. Donors were nominally healthy when sampled, though unrecorded immune exposures were likely. Trimming removed 8 bases at V and 6 bases at J, with 17 bases between. This CDR3 has 14 amino acids. Germline CDR1 reads LNHNV; CDR2 reads YYDKDF (reference sequence). With 60 Vbeta and 13 Jbeta primers, the PCR was carried out. Method: immunoSEQ multiplex PCR; TCRdb's copy keeps in-frame clones and lacks some. Among about 260,000 clones listed, approximately 85% were seen once. The entry originates in a study of cytomegalovirus exposure and HLA in healthy donors. Overall study results and limits: The records held CMV serostatus as the only immune exposure information. The authors later found most CMV-associated TCR beta chains appeared HLA-restricted. It was in a later analysis that TCR association rates were seen to vary by HLA locus, highest for DRB1 and lowest for HLA-C.

The specimen sequenced was PBMCs. This sequence joins TRBV15 and TRBJ2-1, with a weak D call TRBD2 (6 bases). This receptor was taken from a woman aged 40 to 55 in good health and CMV-seropositive. CDR3 bases: TGTGCCACCTCAACTAGCAGGGAGATCAATGAGCAGTTCTTC. Its translation is CATSTSREINEQFF.